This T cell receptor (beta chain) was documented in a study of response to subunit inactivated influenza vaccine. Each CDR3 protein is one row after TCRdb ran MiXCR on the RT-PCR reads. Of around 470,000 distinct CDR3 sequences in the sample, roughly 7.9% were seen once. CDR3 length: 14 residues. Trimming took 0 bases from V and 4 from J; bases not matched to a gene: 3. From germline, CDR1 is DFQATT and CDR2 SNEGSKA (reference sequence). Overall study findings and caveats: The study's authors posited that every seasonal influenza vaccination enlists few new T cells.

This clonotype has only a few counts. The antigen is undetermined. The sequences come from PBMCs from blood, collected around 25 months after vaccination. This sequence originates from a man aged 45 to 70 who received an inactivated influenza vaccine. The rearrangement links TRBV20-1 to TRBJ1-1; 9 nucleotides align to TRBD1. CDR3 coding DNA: TGCAGTGCTAGAGAAGGGACAGGGAGCACTGAAGCTTTCTTT. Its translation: CSAREGTGSTEAFF.